The following is a TCR beta chain sequence with its context. Its cognate antigen has yet to be identified. No quality values exist for individual bases; no much larger clone is one base distant. This sample is drawn from a study of blood T cell repertoires in COVID-19 (dated by TCRdb to about 2020). Some background on the complete study: Samples from collaborators originated in the United States, Italy and Spain and spanned both the acute and convalescent phases of COVID-19. The prospective study material was composed of cDNA or gDNA derived from T cells, B-cell-depleted T cells, or PBMCs. The dataset comprised deeply sampled blood TCRbeta repertoires from subjects exposed to, actively infected with, or recovered from COVID-19. The repertoires were released in a freely available public database meant as a resource for research on the immune response to SARS-CoV-2. Samples came from the ongoing ImmuneRACE study (first 160 participants) plus 1,254 subjects from 6 global collaborators. Nearly every sample came with metadata listing a de-identified subject ID, COVID-19 status, age in years and sex. Where available, HLA class I and class II types were obtained from metadata supplied by the sample provider rather than from assay-based typing. General study outcomes and caveats: The quantity of clinical and demographic metadata differed by source and by participant and was supplied without curation.

The collaborating institutions used their own protocols to collect whole blood in K2EDTA tubes. For TCRbeta analysis, collaborators shipped samples in one of three forms: frozen whole blood, isolated PBMCs, or DNA extracted from either of those sample types. TCRbeta CDR3 regions were amplified from genomic DNA using the immunoSEQ Assay, a bias-controlled multiplex PCR. Per the source publication's procedure: Nucleated cell counts per sample were estimated from amplification of reference gene primers within the assay. Sequence reads were collapsed and filtered to measure the absolute abundance of every unique TCRbeta CDR3 rearrangement. For each sample, productive Simpson clonality was calculated as the square root of Simpson's diversity index across productive rearrangements. Not all clones reach the TCRdb copy of this immuneACCESS table, which keeps in-frame sequences only. Checked studies attribute under half of the gap to unresolved V genes and leave the rest unexplained. Clone size and V and J calls were adopted from that table, with D and trimming inferred from the DNA. This sample has tens of thousands of clones in its table, and about 90% of those were observed once. The biggest ten clones account for around a tenth of the sample.

The germline V gene (reference sequence) specifies LNHDA as CDR1 and SQIVND as CDR2. From the cysteine through the phenylalanine, the CDR3 covers 15 amino acids. The read is trimmed to its CDR3 DNA, 45 bases read in frame from base 1. A distance of 15 bases separates the germline ends of V and J, which lose 7 bases and 2 bases respectively. The receptor's source is an elderly man with active COVID-19. This chain joins TRBV19 to TRBJ1-5; the D region possibly corresponds to TRBD1 (5 bases align). The sample comprised peripheral blood. The DNA sequence is TGTGCCAGTACGCCAGGCCCCAGGGGCAATCAGCCCCAGCATTTT. It is translated as CASTPGPRGNQPQHF. Beyond the CDR3, the reference TRBV19 and TRBJ1-5 genes provide the residues; the full variable domain reads: DGGITQSPKYLFRKEGQNVTLSCEQNLNHDAMYWYRQDPGQGLRLIYYSQIVNDFQKGDIAEGYSVSREKKESFPLTVTSAQKNPTAFYLCASTPGPRGNQPQHFGDGTRLSIL.